This T cell receptor (beta chain) stems from a study of blood T cell repertoires in COVID-19. The wider study: Collection of acute and convalescent COVID-19 samples took place in the United States, Italy and Spain. T cells, B-cell-depleted T cells, or PBMCs provided the cDNA or gDNA that served as material.

The table came from immunoSEQ multiplex PCR; TCRdb's copy has only in-frame clones and leaves some out. The repertoire holds approximately 410,000 clones, with 70% to 90% as singletons. Germline CDR1 MNHEY, CDR2 SVGAGI. The CDR3 contains 11 residues. Deletions cut 6 bases from V and 10 bases from J, with 10 bases between. The TCR sequence derives from a woman between 25 and 40 years old with active or convalescent COVID-19. The sequencing sample was made of peripheral blood. The V and J genes are TRBV6-5 and TRBJ2-1; D is perhaps TRBD1 (5 bases). CDR3 protein: CASSVDSEQFF. In DNA form, the CDR3 reads TGTGCCAGCAGCGTAGACAGCGAGCAGTTCTTC.